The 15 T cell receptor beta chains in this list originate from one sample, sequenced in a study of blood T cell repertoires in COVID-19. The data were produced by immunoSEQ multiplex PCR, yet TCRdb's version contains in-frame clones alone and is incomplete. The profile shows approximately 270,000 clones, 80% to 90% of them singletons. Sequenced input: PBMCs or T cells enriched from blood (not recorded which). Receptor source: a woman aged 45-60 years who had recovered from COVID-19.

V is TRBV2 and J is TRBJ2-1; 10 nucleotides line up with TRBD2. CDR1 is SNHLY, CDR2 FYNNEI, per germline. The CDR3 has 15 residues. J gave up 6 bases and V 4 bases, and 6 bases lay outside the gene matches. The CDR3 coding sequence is TGTGCCAGCAGTGTTTCTAGCGGGAGAGGCAATGAGCAGTTCTTC. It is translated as CASSVSSGRGNEQFF.

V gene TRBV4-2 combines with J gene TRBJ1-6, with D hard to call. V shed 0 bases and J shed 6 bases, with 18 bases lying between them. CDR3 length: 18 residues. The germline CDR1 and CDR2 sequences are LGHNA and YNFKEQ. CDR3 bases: TGTGCCAGCAGCCAAGACCTATTGGCCGGGGAAATTAATTCACCCCTCCACTTT. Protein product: CASSQDLLAGEINSPLHF.

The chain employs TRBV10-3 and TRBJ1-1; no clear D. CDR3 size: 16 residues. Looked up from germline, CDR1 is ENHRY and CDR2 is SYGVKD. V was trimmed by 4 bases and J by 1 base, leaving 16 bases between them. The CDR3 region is CAISATSGGTNTEAFF. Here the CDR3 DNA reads TGTGCCATCAGTGCTACGTCGGGAGGTACGAACACTGAAGCTTTCTTT.

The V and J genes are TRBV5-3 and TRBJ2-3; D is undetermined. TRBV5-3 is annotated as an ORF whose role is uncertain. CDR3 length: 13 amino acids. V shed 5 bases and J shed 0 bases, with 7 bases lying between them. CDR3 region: CARRPTSTDTQYF. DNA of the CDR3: TGTGCCAGAAGGCCAACTAGCACAGATACGCAGTATTTT.

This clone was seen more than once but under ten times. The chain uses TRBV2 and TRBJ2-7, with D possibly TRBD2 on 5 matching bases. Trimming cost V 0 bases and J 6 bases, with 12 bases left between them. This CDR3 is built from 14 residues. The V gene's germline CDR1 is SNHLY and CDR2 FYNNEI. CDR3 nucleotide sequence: TGTGCCAGCAGTGAAGCGGGTCTGGCGGGCGAGCAGTACTTC. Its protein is CASSEAGLAGEQYF.

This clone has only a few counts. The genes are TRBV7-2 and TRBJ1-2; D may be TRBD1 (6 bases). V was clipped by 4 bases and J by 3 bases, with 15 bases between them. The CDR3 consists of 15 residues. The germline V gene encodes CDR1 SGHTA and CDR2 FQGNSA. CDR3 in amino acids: CASSSGGGADYGYTF. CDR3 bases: TGTGCCAGCAGCTCGGGCGGGGGGGCAGACTATGGCTACACCTTC.

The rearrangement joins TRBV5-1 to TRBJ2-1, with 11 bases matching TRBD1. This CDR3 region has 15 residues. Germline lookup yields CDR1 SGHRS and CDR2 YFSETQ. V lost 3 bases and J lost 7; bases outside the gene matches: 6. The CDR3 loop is CASSSGTGGLNEQFF. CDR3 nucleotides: TGCGCCAGCAGCTCCGGGACAGGGGGGTTAAATGAGCAGTTCTTC.

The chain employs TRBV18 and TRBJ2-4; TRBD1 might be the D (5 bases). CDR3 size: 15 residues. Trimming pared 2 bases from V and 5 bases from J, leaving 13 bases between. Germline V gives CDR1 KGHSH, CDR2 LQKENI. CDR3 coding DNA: TGTGCCAGCTCACCATCGTACCAGGGCGAAAACATTCAGTACTTC. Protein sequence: CASSPSYQGENIQYF. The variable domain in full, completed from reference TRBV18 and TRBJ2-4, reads NAGVMQNPRHLVRRRGQEARLRCSPMKGHSHVYWYRQLPEEGLKFMVYLQKENIIDESGMPKERFSAEFPKEGPSILRIQQVVRGDSAAYFCASSPSYQGENIQYFGAGTRLSVL.

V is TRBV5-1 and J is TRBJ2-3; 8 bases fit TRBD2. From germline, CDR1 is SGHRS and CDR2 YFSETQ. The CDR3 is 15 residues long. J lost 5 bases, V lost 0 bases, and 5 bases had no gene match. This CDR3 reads CASSLVRGAGDTQYF. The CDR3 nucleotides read TGCGCCAGCAGCTTGGTGCGGGGGGCAGGAGATACGCAGTATTTT.

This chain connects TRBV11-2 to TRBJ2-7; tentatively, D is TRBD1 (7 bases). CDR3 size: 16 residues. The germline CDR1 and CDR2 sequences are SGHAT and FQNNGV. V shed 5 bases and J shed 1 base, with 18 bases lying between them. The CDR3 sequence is CASSKRRDSLSYEQYF. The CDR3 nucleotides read TGTGCCAGCAGCAAAAGGCGGGACAGTTTATCCTACGAGCAGTACTTC.

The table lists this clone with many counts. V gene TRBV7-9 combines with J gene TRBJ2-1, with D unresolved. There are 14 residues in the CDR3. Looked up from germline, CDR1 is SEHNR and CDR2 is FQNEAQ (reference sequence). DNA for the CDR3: TGTGCAACCATGGAGTCGGCGGCCTACAATGAGCAGTTCTTC. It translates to CATMESAAYNEQFF.

The CDR3 DNA is TGTGCCAGCAGCTTACGACCGGAGGACTATGGCTACACCTTC. Protein: CASSLRPEDYGYTF. The chain couples TRBV5-5 to TRBJ1-2; no clear D gene. Trimming removed 2 bases from V and 3 bases from J, with 11 bases in between. The CDR3 contains 14 residues. CDR1 SGHKS and CDR2 YYEKEE come from the germline V gene (reference sequence).

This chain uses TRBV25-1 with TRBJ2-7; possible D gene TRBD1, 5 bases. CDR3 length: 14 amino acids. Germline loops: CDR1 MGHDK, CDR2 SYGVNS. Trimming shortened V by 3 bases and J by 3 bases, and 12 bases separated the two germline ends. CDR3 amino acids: CASSDGGHLYEQYF. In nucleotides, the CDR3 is TGTGCCAGCAGTGATGGCGGACACCTCTACGAGCAGTACTTC.

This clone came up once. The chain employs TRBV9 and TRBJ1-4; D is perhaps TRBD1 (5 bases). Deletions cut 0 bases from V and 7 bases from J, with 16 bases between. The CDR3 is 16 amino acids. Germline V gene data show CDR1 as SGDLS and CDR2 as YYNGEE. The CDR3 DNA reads TGTGCCAGCAGCGTAGGCGGGGCAGGGCAGAGTGAAAAACTGTTTTTT. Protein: CASSVGGAGQSEKLFF.

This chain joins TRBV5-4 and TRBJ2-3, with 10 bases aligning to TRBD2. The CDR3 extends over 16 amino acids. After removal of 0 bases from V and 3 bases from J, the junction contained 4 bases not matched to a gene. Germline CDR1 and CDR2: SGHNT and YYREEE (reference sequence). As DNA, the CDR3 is TGTGCCAGCAGCTTGGGTGGACTAGCGGTTACAGATACGCAGTATTTT. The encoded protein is CASSLGGLAVTDTQYF.